The 2 T cell receptor beta chains listed next were all sequenced from one sample in a study of blood T cell repertoires in COVID-19. Produced via immunoSEQ multiplex PCR; TCRdb's table is partial and in-frame only. The sample yields around 200,000 clones, about 88% seen once. Sample: PBMCs or T cells enriched from blood (not recorded which). These receptors all stem from a woman aged 25 to 39 who had recovered from COVID-19.

This rearrangement joins TRBV5-1 to TRBJ2-7; maybe TRBD1 (6 bases). This CDR3 is 15 amino acids long. In germline, CDR1 is SGHRS, CDR2 YFSETQ. V dropped 4 bases and J dropped 1 base, with 15 bases sitting between them. Here the CDR3 DNA reads TGCGCCAGCAGCCTTACAACAGGGTTGTCCTACGAGCAGTACTTC. Protein sequence: CASSLTTGLSYEQYF.

The CDR3 DNA reads as TGCGCCAGCAGCTTGGTTTTGGCGGGGGGGCGAGATGAGACCCAGTACTTC. It is translated as CASSLVLAGGRDETQYF. This sequence joins TRBV5-1 and TRBJ2-5; 9 nucleotides align to TRBD2. V lost 0 bases, J lost 5 bases, and 11 bases stayed unmatched. The CDR3 has 17 residues. Germline-derived CDR1 and CDR2 are SGHRS and YFSETQ.